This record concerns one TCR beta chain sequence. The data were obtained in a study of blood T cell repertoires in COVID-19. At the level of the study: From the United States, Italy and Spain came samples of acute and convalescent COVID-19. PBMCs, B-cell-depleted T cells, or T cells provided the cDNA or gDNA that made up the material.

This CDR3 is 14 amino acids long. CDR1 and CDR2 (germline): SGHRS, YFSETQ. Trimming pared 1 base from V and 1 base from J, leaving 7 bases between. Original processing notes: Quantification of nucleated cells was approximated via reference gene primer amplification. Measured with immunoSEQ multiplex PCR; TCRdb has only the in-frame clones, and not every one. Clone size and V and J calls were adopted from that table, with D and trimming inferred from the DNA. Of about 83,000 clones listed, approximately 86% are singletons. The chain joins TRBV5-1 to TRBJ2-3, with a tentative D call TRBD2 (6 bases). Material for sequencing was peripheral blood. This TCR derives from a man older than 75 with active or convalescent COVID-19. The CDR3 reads CASSLSGGTDTQYF. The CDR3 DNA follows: TGCGCCAGCAGCTTGTCGGGGGGCACAGATACGCAGTATTTT.